This TCR beta chain originates from a study of blood T cell repertoires in COVID-19. The wider study: COVID-19 samples collected from the United States, Italy and Spain covered acute and convalescent phases. From T cells, B-cell-depleted T cells, or PBMCs came the material, which was cDNA or gDNA.

Germline assignment: CDR1 SGHVS and CDR2 FQNEAQ. This CDR3 has 13 amino acids. Deletions cut 7 bases from V and 0 bases from J, with 9 bases between. How the authors handled the data: The assay estimated nucleated cells by amplifying reference gene primers. Sequencing was performed with immunoSEQ multiplex PCR; in TCRdb, only in-frame clones are kept and a portion is missing. V and J calls and clone size are as listed in that table; D and trimming were resolved from the DNA. The sample lists more than 250,000 clones; more than 75% were seen once. This clone was picked up one time. Input material: peripheral blood. This sequence originates from a man between 50 and 59 years old with active or convalescent COVID-19. V gene TRBV7-8 combines with J gene TRBJ1-1, with a weak D call TRBD1 (6 bases). The CDR3 here is CASKGQLNTEAFF. The CDR3 region has the DNA TGTGCCAGCAAAGGACAGCTGAACACTGAAGCTTTCTTT.